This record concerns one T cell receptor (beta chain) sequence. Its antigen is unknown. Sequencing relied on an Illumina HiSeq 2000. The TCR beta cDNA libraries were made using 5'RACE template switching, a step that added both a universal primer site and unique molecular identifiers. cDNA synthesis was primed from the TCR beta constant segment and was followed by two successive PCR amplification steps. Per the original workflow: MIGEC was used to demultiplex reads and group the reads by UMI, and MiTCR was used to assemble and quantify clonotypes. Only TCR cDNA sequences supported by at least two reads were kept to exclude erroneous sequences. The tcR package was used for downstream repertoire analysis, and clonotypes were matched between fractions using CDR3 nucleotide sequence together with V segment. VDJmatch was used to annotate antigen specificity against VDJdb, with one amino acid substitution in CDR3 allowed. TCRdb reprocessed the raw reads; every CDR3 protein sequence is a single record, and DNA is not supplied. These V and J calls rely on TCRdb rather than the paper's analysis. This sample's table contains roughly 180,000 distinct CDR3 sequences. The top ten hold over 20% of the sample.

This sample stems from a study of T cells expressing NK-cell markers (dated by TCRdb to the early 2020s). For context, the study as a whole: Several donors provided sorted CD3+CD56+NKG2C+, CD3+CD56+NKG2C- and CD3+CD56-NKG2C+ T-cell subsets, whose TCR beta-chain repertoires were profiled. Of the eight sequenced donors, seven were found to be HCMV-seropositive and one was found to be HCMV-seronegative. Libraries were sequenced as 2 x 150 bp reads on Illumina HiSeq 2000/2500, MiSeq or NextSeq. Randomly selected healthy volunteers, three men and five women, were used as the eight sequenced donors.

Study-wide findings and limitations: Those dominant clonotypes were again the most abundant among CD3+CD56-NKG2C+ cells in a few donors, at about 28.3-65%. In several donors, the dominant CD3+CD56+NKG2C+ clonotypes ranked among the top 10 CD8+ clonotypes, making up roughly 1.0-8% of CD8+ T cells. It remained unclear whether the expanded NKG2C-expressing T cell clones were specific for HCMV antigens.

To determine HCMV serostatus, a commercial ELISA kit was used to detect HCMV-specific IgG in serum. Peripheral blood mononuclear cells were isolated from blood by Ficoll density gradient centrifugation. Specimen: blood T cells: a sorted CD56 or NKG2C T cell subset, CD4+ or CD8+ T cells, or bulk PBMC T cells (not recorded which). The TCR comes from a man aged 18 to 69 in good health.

The CDR3 protein is CASSQGTGETQYF. The V and J segments used are TRBV4-2 and TRBJ2-5; absent DNA, TCRdb's TRBD1 call cannot be checked. Per the germline V gene, LGHNA is the CDR1 and YNFKEQ is the CDR2. There are 13 amino acids in the CDR3, from cysteine to phenylalanine inclusive. The DNA is not on file.